This entry is about one TCR beta chain. The antigen is not known. The data stem from a study of vaccination and CD4 T cells after COVID-19. Study-wide context: Timing of post-vaccine sample collection was a median approximately 70 days after dose two, with a range of 14 to 241.

Study observations and caveats: Post-vaccination reactive clonotypes (median roughly 41) did not differ significantly from post-infection (approximately 22).

The germline gives CDR1 SQVTM, CDR2 ANQGSEA. This CDR3 contains 13 residues. The junction had 6 bases not matched to a gene; V was cut back by 2 bases and J by 6 bases. Sequencing of cultured CD4+ T cell DNA used the Oncomine TCR Beta short-read assay. After culture, CD4+ T cells served as the source for genomic DNA extraction. TCRdb ran MiXCR on the PCR reads and lists one entry per CDR3 protein. The sample has thousands of distinct CDR3 sequences; 31% are singletons. Treatment noted: approximately nine-day PBMC culture with coronavirus spike peptide pools or control peptides (ViraFEST assay). Before the COVID-19 pandemic (2011-2018), CD4+ T cells were obtained from the unexposed donor. ViraFEST relied on peptide pools to expand antigen-specific T cells; the TCRs were sequenced afterward. Unexposed donors' CD4+ T cells were tested against SARS-CoV-2 S/N and four cold-coronavirus spikes when cell numbers allowed.

The V gene is TRBV29-1, the J gene TRBJ2-7; the match to TRBD1 covers 8 bases. The sequence derives from a human donor in good health. The sample comprised CD4+ T cells from blood, cultured in vitro. In DNA form, the CDR3 reads TGCAGCGTTGAATCGCAGGGGGCGTTCGAGCAGTACTTC. This codes for CSVESQGAFEQYF.